The clone carrying this T cell receptor beta chain was recorded only once. This record comes from a study of shared clonotypes between healthy human individuals. As for the study in general: The donor group consisted of a couple of women and three men, aged 18 to 49.

Germline V gene lookup returns CDR1 SGHKS and CDR2 YYEKEE (reference sequence). The CDR3 length is 15 residues. V lost 3 bases, J lost 0 bases, and 11 bases lay in between. The repertoire was sequenced with immunoSEQ multiplex PCR; TCRdb's copy has only in-frame clones and lacks some. Here the sample spans 300,000 to 400,000 clones, less than 85% being singletons. This TCR came from a man aged 30-40 years in good health. The chain uses TRBV5-5 and TRBJ2-3, with TRBD2 as a possible D gene (6 bases). Sequenced input: memory CD4+ T cells sorted from blood. Subset specified: CD45RA-negative fraction. This chain's CDR3 is CASSYGSGSTDTQYF. The CDR3 region has the DNA TGTGCCAGCAGCTACGGGAGCGGGAGCACAGATACGCAGTATTTT.